These T cell receptor beta chains were read from a single sample in a study of cytomegalovirus exposure and HLA in healthy donors. Some clones are missing from TCRdb's copy, which holds only in-frame ones; the method was immunoSEQ multiplex PCR. Among 150,000 to 180,000 clones, around 84% were seen once, and the ten largest hold 2.1%. The specimen was PBMCs. All receptors derive from a human donor in good health. CDR3s include the opening cysteine and the closing phenylalanine or tryptophan. Each record gives: V gene, J gene, D gene, clone size, CDR3 protein, CDR3 DNA. D genes are given only for firm matches. Clone size appears in some rows only: once, few, many, or a class for an expanded clone.

TRBV19	TRBJ2-1	TRBD1	-	CASSSPGQGAVWPYNEQFF	TGTGCCAGTAGTTCGCCGGGACAGGGGGCGGTATGGCCCTACAATGAGCAGTTCTTC
TRBV5-1	TRBJ2-6	-	-	CASKMQGLISGANVLTF	TGCGCCAGCAAAATGCAGGGTCTAATCTCTGGGGCCAACGTCCTGACTTTC
TRBV9	TRBJ2-7	-	-	CASSVAGLGSYEQYF	TGTGCCAGCAGCGTAGCGGGCCTCGGGAGCTACGAGCAGTACTTC
TRBV5-1	TRBJ1-1	-	-	CASSLASGGVNTEAFF	TGCGCCAGCAGCTTGGCCTCGGGGGGAGTGAACACTGAAGCTTTCTTT
TRBV5-6	TRBJ2-1	-	few	CASSLYEAGALGGEQFF	TGTGCCAGCAGCTTGTATGAGGCAGGGGCCTTGGGAGGGGAGCAGTTCTTC
TRBV6-1	TRBJ1-5	-	-	CASSEVSGKKQPQHF	TGTGCCAGCAGTGAAGTATCGGGGAAAAAGCAGCCCCAGCATTTT
TRBV19	TRBJ1-2	TRBD1	-	CASRQTGTYGYTF	TGTGCCAGTAGGCAGACAGGGACCTACGGCTACACCTTC
TRBV25-1	TRBJ1-1	-	-	CASSDGGNEAFF	TGTGCCAGCAGTGATGGAGGGAATGAAGCTTTCTTT
TRBV9	TRBJ2-7	TRBD1	-	CASSASPGTGTYEQYF	TGTGCCAGCAGCGCCAGTCCCGGGACAGGTACCTACGAGCAGTACTTC
TRBV2	TRBJ2-7	-	-	CASSLTSNEQYF	TGTGCCAGCAGTTTAACTAGTAACGAGCAGTACTTC
TRBV6-6	TRBJ2-3	TRBD2	-	CASPNPQRGATDTQYF	TGTGCCAGCCCCAACCCGCAGCGGGGGGCCACAGATACGCAGTATTTT
TRBV5-8	TRBJ1-2	TRBD1	-	CASSHRDSPTSNYGYTF	TGTGCCAGCAGCCACCGGGACAGCCCCACATCTAACTATGGCTACACCTTC
TRBV27	TRBJ1-5	TRBD1	-	CASKSGTGRYSNQPQHF	TGTGCCAGCAAATCCGGGACAGGGAGGTATAGCAATCAGCCCCAGCATTTT
TRBV5-1	TRBJ1-1	-	-	CASSLGYKAGGNTEAFF	TGCGCCAGCAGCTTGGGATATAAGGCAGGAGGAAACACTGAAGCTTTCTTT
TRBV11-3	TRBJ2-3	TRBD1	-	CASSTGEDTQYF	TGTGCCAGCAGTACAGGGGAAGATACGCAGTATTTT
TRBV18	TRBJ1-5	-	-	CASGRDTHQPQHF	TGTGCCAGCGGGAGGGACACGCATCAGCCCCAGCATTTT
TRBV28	TRBJ2-6	-	few	CASGDLFPSGANVLTF	TGTGCCAGCGGAGACTTATTCCCCTCTGGGGCCAACGTCCTGACTTTC
TRBV19	TRBJ1-5	-	few	CATQGVGFYQPQHF	TGTGCCACCCAAGGGGTGGGGTTTTACCAGCCCCAGCATTTT
TRBV25-1	TRBJ1-2	TRBD1	few	CASSALTGGGYTF	TGTGCCAGCAGCGCACTGACAGGGGGTGGCTACACCTTC
TRBV18	TRBJ1-1	TRBD1	-	CASSQRTGGDTEAFF	TGTGCCAGCTCACAACGGACAGGGGGTGACACTGAAGCTTTCTTT